These T cell receptor beta chains were read from a single sample in a study of T-cell memory formation after mild COVID-19. Using its own MiXCR run on the 5' RACE reads, TCRdb lists one record per CDR3 protein. Of about 150,000 distinct CDR3 sequences in the sample, roughly 15% were seen once. Sample: PBMCs or a T cell subset sorted from them (not recorded which). The receptors were gathered from an adult woman who had mild COVID-19 (a few samples of this study predate the infection). Cell type and time point are not known. The CDR3 runs from the conserved cysteine through the conserved F or W. A D gene is named only where the DNA matches it firmly. The size field is filled for only some rows; it gives once, few, many or a size class.

TGTGCCAGCAGCCCCTCGGGCGGCGCCTACGAGCAGTACTTC CASSPSGGAYEQYF TRBV5-6 - TRBJ2-7 -
TGTGCCAGCAGTTTCGGCGGGACCTCCTACGAGCAGTACTTC CASSFGGTSYEQYF TRBV12-3/TRBV12-4 - TRBJ2-7 many
TGTGCCAGCGGTGCCCGGGACAGGGACGTCAAGCAGTACTTC CASGARDRDVKQYF TRBV12-3/TRBV12-4 TRBD1 TRBJ2-7 few
TGTGCCAGCGTGAGAATCGCTGGGGGCTACGAGCAGTACTTC CASVRIAGGYEQYF TRBV7-2 - TRBJ2-7 -
TGCGCCAGCAGCTTGGTAGTGGGGGAGACCCAGTACTTC CASSLVVGETQYF TRBV5-1 - TRBJ2-5 -
TGTGCCAGCAGCCAAGTTTCGGACCTGGTCGGTGGCTACACCTTC CASSQVSDLVGGYTF TRBV14 - TRBJ1-2 few
TGTGCCAGCAGTCGACAGGGGGCAGGTGAAAAACTGTTTTTT CASSRQGAGEKLFF TRBV12-3/TRBV12-4 TRBD1 TRBJ1-4 -
TGTGCCACCAGCTGGGGACAGAATGAAAAACTGTTTTTT CATSWGQNEKLFF TRBV15 TRBD1 TRBJ1-4 -
TGCGCCAGCAGCTTGGCTACAGGAACTCTCTATGGCTACACCTTC CASSLATGTLYGYTF TRBV5-1 - TRBJ1-2 -
TGTGCCAGCAGCTTAGGGGACAGAGATCATCAGCCCCAGCATTTT CASSLGDRDHQPQHF TRBV7-8 TRBD1 TRBJ1-5 -
TGTGCCAGCAGCCTGGACAGGGGGCTTGTCTACAATGAGCAGTTCTTC CASSLDRGLVYNEQFF TRBV5-6 TRBD1 TRBJ2-1 -
TGTGCCAGCAGTTACGGGAACGGCGGGGAGCTGTTTTTT CASSYGNGGELFF TRBV27 - TRBJ2-2 -
TGTGCCATCAGTGGGGGGACAGGGGCCTACGAGCAGTACTTC CAISGGTGAYEQYF TRBV10-3 TRBD1 TRBJ2-7 -
TGTGCCAGCAAAACCTTGGGGGGGACTGGTGAAGCTTTCTTT CASKTLGGTGEAFF TRBV7-2 - TRBJ1-1 once
TGCAGCGTGGAGGGTCCCTTCTTGGAAGGCTACACCTTC CSVEGPFLEGYTF TRBV29-1 - TRBJ1-2 few
TGTGCCAGCAGCTCAACGACAGGGGCGAATTCACCCCTCCACTTT CASSSTTGANSPLHF TRBV7-2 TRBD1 TRBJ1-6 -
TGTGCCAGCAGCCAAGTTGGGGTTCAGGGCCAGCCCCAGCATTTT CASSQVGVQGQPQHF TRBV4-2 - TRBJ1-5 few
TGTGCCAGCAGTAGGAGCGGGAGCGTTTCCTACAATGAGCAGTTCTTC CASSRSGSVSYNEQFF TRBV28 TRBD2 TRBJ2-1 few
TGTGCCAGCAGTTACTCGAATGAGCAGTTCTTC CASSYSNEQFF TRBV6-5 - TRBJ2-1 few
TGTGCCAGCAGCTACGAGACGAACACTGAAGCTTTCTTT CASSYETNTEAFF TRBV3-1 - TRBJ1-1 many
TGCGCCAGCAGCCAAGATCCCGGGGGGGGCCCCTTCGAGCAGTTCTTC CASSQDPGGGPFEQFF TRBV4-3 TRBD2 TRBJ2-1 few
TGCGCCAGCAGCCCAGTTGGACAGGGCAGCCAGCCCCAGCATTTT CASSPVGQGSQPQHF TRBV4-1 TRBD1 TRBJ1-5 few
TGCGCCAGCAGTGGGGACGCGGGAGAGACCCAGTACTTC CASSGDAGETQYF TRBV5-1 - TRBJ2-5 few
TGTGCCAGCAGCTCGATACAGGGGGCATCCTACAATGAGCAGTTCTTC CASSSIQGASYNEQFF TRBV5-6 TRBD1 TRBJ2-1 many
TGTGCCAGCAGCTCGGGACTCCCAGGATCCGGGGAGCTGTTTTTT CASSSGLPGSGELFF TRBV7-3 - TRBJ2-2 -
TGTGCCAGCAGTTCAGCCCCGGAGACAGATACGCAGTATTTT CASSSAPETDTQYF TRBV6-5 - TRBJ2-3 -
TGCGCCAGCAGCCCGGAGGAGGGAGGGCAGCCCCAGCATTTT CASSPEEGGQPQHF TRBV5-1 - TRBJ1-5 -
TGTGCCAGCAGCTTCAACCCTCAACAAGATACGCAGTATTTT CASSFNPQQDTQYF TRBV7-2 - TRBJ2-3 -
TGTGCCAGCAGCTTCGCCCCTAGTAATGAGCAGTTCTTC CASSFAPSNEQFF TRBV7-6 - TRBJ2-1 -
TGCGCCAGCAGCACTTTCCAGGGGGCAGGCTATGGCTACACCTTC CASSTFQGAGYGYTF TRBV5-1 TRBD1 TRBJ1-2 -
TGTGCCACCGGTGTCGAAGGGGCCAAAAACATTCAGTACTTC CATGVEGAKNIQYF TRBV10-3 - TRBJ2-4 -
TGTGCCAGCAGCCTAACCCCCCTTCGACAGGCCGGCTACACCTTC CASSLTPLRQAGYTF TRBV3-1 - TRBJ1-2 -
TGTGCCAGCAGCTTGGACCCGGGACTAGCGGGGAACAATGAGCAGTTCTTC CASSLDPGLAGNNEQFF TRBV5-4 TRBD2 TRBJ2-1 -
TGTGCCAGCAGCACGCCCCGGACGAGTGAAAAACTGTTTTTT CASSTPRTSEKLFF TRBV6-5 - TRBJ1-4 -
TGCGCCAGCAGCCAAGGGGGGTACAATGAGCAGTTCTTC CASSQGGYNEQFF TRBV4-1 - TRBJ2-1 few
TGTGCCAGCAGCTTTTACAGCCTCGGGGAAAAACTGTTTTTT CASSFYSLGEKLFF TRBV7-9 - TRBJ1-4 -
TGTGCCAGCAGTCCCCCCGACTTTAGCACAGATACGCAGTATTTT CASSPPDFSTDTQYF TRBV12-3/TRBV12-4 - TRBJ2-3 few
TGTGCCACCAGCAGAGAAGGGACAACGGGGGACACTGAAGCTTTCTTT CATSREGTTGDTEAFF TRBV15 - TRBJ1-1 few
TGCAGCGTTGCTGTGGTCTCCTACGAGCAGTACTTC CSVAVVSYEQYF TRBV29-1 - TRBJ2-7 many
TGCGCCAGCAGCCAAGCTGCCGCTGGACTTTTCGCCTACAATGAGCAGTTCTTC CASSQAAAGLFAYNEQFF TRBV4-1 - TRBJ2-1 -
TGTGCCACCAGCAGGGGGGACAGTAGCACAGATACGCAGTATTTT CATSRGDSSTDTQYF TRBV15 TRBD1 TRBJ2-3 few
TGTGCCAGCAGTCCCCAAGGCCAACTACAGGGGGCCCCGGGGTATGGCTACACCTTC CASSPQGQLQGAPGYGYTF TRBV12-3/TRBV12-4 TRBD1 TRBJ1-2 few
TGTGCCAGCAGCTTAGCGCTAAGGGGGAGTACGACTGGCTACGAGCAGTACTTC CASSLALRGSTTGYEQYF TRBV7-2 - TRBJ2-7 -
TGTGCCAGCTCACCCGGGGTGACGCTAGGCGAGCAGTACTTC CASSPGVTLGEQYF TRBV18 - TRBJ2-7 -
TGTGCCAGCAGCCTAGACAGGGGCTCTGGAAACACCATATATTTT CASSLDRGSGNTIYF TRBV3-1 TRBD1 TRBJ1-3 few
TGTGCCAGCAGTGACGGCTGGAACACTGAAGCTTTCTTT CASSDGWNTEAFF TRBV2 - TRBJ1-1 few
TGTGCCAGCAGCTTACATGACAGGGGGGACGTGGAGACCCAGTACTTC CASSLHDRGDVETQYF TRBV7-3 TRBD1 TRBJ2-5 -
TGTGCCAGCAGTTTCGGTTCCGGGGAGCTGTTTTTT CASSFGSGELFF TRBV12-3/TRBV12-4 - TRBJ2-2 many
TGTGCCAGCGACGGGGGGGGATCCTACGAGCAGTACTTC CASDGGGSYEQYF TRBV2 TRBD2 TRBJ2-7 -
TGTGCCAGCAGCCTCCGATCCTACGAGCAGTACTTC CASSLRSYEQYF TRBV14 - TRBJ2-7 -
TGTGCCAGCAGTAACCAGGAGAACACTGAAGCTTTCTTT CASSNQENTEAFF TRBV25-1 - TRBJ1-1 -
TGTGCCACCTCAGGACTTTTGGGGGCGTTCTCTGAAGCTTTCTTT CATSGLLGAFSEAFF TRBV5-6 - TRBJ1-1 -
TGTGCCAGCAGTCCACAAGGAGGACAGGGCTCCTACAATGAGCAGTTCTTC CASSPQGGQGSYNEQFF TRBV12-3/TRBV12-4 TRBD1 TRBJ2-1 few
TGTGCCAGCAGCTTTGGGACAGGACGAAGGGATGAGCAGTTCTTC CASSFGTGRRDEQFF TRBV7-3 TRBD1 TRBJ2-1 -
TGTGCCAGCAGCCAAGACCGGGACAGCGGAATCGGCGAGCAGTACTTC CASSQDRDSGIGEQYF TRBV4-2 TRBD1 TRBJ2-7 many
TGTGCCAGCAGCAAATTAAAACACGCCACAGATACGCAGTATTTT CASSKLKHATDTQYF TRBV21-1 - TRBJ2-3 few
TGTGCCAGCACTCCAGGGCAAGAGACCCAGTACTTC CASTPGQETQYF TRBV11-1 - TRBJ2-5 few
TGTGCCAGTACCACACCCTCGGACAGGGGCAGTTTGAATGAGCAGTTCTTC CASTTPSDRGSLNEQFF TRBV7-9 TRBD1 TRBJ2-1 many
TGTGCCAGCAGCCCTCAAGGCCCGGGGTACGAGCAGTACTTC CASSPQGPGYEQYF TRBV7-6 - TRBJ2-7 -